What follows are 9 T cell receptor beta chains derived from one specimen sequenced in a study of OX40 agonist ivuxolimab in advanced cancers. The protocol used for the library was the immunoSEQ multiplex PCR assay. This immuneACCESS table, as held by TCRdb, lists in-frame sequences with V and J called but not all clones. Of the missing ones, under half trace to an unresolved V gene in checked studies; the others have no known cause. Recorded for this sample are 65,000 to 90,000 clones; more than 75% of them occurred a single time. The ten most abundant clones make up roughly 2.7% of the sample. The material was CD4+ or CD8+ T cells sorted from blood, obtained in a trial of the OX40 agonist ivuxolimab. These receptors all come from an adult with an advanced solid tumor such as melanoma, head and neck, liver or kidney cancer.

The table lists this clone with a count of one. This sequence joins TRBV28 and TRBJ2-7; 7 positions agree with TRBD1. This CDR3 contains 12 residues. The V gene's germline CDR1 is MDHEN and CDR2 SYDVKM. V gave up 6 bases and J gave up 4 bases; unmatched junction bases: 3. The CDR3 loop is CASSLQGYEQYF. CDR3 DNA sequence: TGTGCCAGCAGCCTACAGGGGTACGAGCAGTACTTC.

This clone was observed once. The chain carries TRBV18 and TRBJ2-1; TRBD1 agrees at 12 bases. From germline, CDR1 is KGHSH and CDR2 LQKENI. The CDR3 runs 15 residues. After removal of 3 bases from V and 4 bases from J, the junction contained 1 base not matched to a gene. The CDR3 loop is CASSPGQGAYNEQFF. CDR3 coding DNA: TGTGCCAGCTCACCGGGACAGGGGGCTTACAATGAGCAGTTCTTC.

The rearrangement joins TRBV28 to TRBJ1-2; D is possibly TRBD1 (6 bases). The germline CDR1 and CDR2 sequences are MDHEN and SYDVKM. V lost 6 bases to trimming and J lost 4 bases, with 9 bases between them. This CDR3 has 12 amino acids. CDR3 loop: CASRGGFYGYTF. As DNA, the CDR3 is TGTGCCAGCAGAGGGGGTTTCTATGGCTACACCTTC.

This sequence joins TRBV6-5 and TRBJ1-1, with D maybe TRBD1 (5 bases). The CDR3 contains 13 residues. Per the germline V gene, CDR1 is MNHEY and CDR2 is SVGAGI. Deletions cut 6 bases from V and 6 bases from J, with 14 bases between. CDR3 coding DNA: TGTGCCAGCAGACCAGGGTTAAGGGCTGAAGCTTTCTTT. This codes for CASRPGLRAEAFF.

This chain joins TRBV6-5 and TRBJ1-1; a possible D gene is TRBD1 (5 bases). Germline V gene lookup returns CDR1 MNHEY and CDR2 SVGAGI. V shed 7 bases and J shed 1 base, with 16 bases lying between them. The CDR3 has 15 amino acids. CDR3 DNA: TGTGCCAGCACCGTTACCGGGACGGCGAACACTGAAGCTTTCTTT. Translated: CASTVTGTANTEAFF.

The chain uses TRBV11-2 and TRBJ2-5, with TRBD1 matching over 9 bases. Trimming took 4 bases from V and 4 from J; bases not matched to a gene: 13. Germline CDR1 SGHAT, CDR2 FQNNGV. The CDR3 is made up of 17 amino acids. As DNA, the CDR3 is TGTGCCAGCAGCTCCCATACGACAGGGGGGGCCCGAGAGACCCAGTACTTC. Translating it yields CASSSHTTGGARETQYF. Full variable domain (remainder filled in from reference TRBV11-2 and TRBJ2-5): EAGVAQSPRYKIIEKRQSVAFWCNPISGHATLYWYQQILGQGPKLLIQFQNNGVVDDSQLPKDRFSAERLKGVDSTLKIQPAKLEDSAVYLCASSSHTTGGARETQYFGPGTRLLVL.

This clone was counted a few times. This chain links TRBV2 with TRBJ1-4, with D possibly being TRBD1 (6 bases). V was pared by 7 bases and J by 12 bases, with 15 bases between. CDR1 and CDR2 (germline): SNHLY, FYNNEI. CDR3 size: 12 residues. The CDR3 bases are TGTGCCAGCATCAACAGGGAGGTTGAACTGTTTTTT. As protein: CASINREVELFF.

The J gene is TRBJ2-3, the V gene TRBV7-3; 9 bases are a match to TRBD1. This CDR3 is 15 amino acids long. V shed 5 bases and J 4 bases; nucleotides not matched to a gene: 7. Germline V gives CDR1 SGHTA, CDR2 FQGTGA. The CDR3 loop reads CASSPTGGNADTQYF. CDR3 bases: TGTGCCAGCAGCCCGACAGGGGGGAACGCAGATACGCAGTATTTT.

V is TRBV5-4 and J is TRBJ2-5; 9 bases agree with TRBD1. The CDR3 is made up of 15 amino acids. V was clipped by 5 bases and J by 5 bases; unmatched bases: 10. Germline assignment: CDR1 SGHNT and CDR2 YYREEE (reference sequence). CDR3 sequence reads: CASRPGQGRVETQYF. In DNA form, the CDR3 reads TGTGCCAGCAGACCGGGACAGGGACGGGTGGAGACCCAGTACTTC.